A single sample gave rise to the 28 T cell receptor beta chains below, sequenced in a study of blood T cells in healthy people across ages. Combining a sample-barcoded 5' primer with a J-beta primer mix, a second PCR ran for roughly 7 to 12 cycles. TCRdb itself ran the 5' RACE reads through MiXCR, one entry per CDR3 protein. The sample gives approximately 1,700,000 distinct CDR3 sequences, about two fifths of which show up once; roughly 24% is in the top ten. Sample: blood. These receptors all stem from a human donor in good health.

The chain combines TRBV4-1 with TRBJ1-4, with D unresolved. The V end was cut by 4 bases, the J end by 1 base, with 10 bases between. Germline CDR1 is MGHRA and CDR2 is YSYEKL. The CDR3 extends over 15 amino acids. The CDR3 DNA reads TGCGCCAGCAGCCTTACTACGAGAACTAATGAAAAACTGTTTTTT. It is translated as CASSLTTRTNEKLFF.

As for this clonotype: One end of the junction does not line up with germline, which may come from a read error. V and J are TRBV12-5 and TRBJ2-1; D is ambiguous. The CDR3 consists of 12 residues. Germline V gene lookup returns CDR1 LGHNT and CDR2 FRNRAP. CDR3 coding DNA: TGCGCTAGTGGTTGGGGTTCCAATGAGCAGTTCTTC. Translating it yields CASGWGSNEQFF.

The chain combines TRBV24-1 with TRBJ2-6; D possibly corresponds to TRBD1 (5 bases). The CDR3 is made up of 17 amino acids. Trimming took 3 bases from V and 3 from J, leaving 14 bases between them. CDR1 and CDR2 from the germline V gene are KGHDR and SFDVKD. The CDR3 reads CATSDINQGSGANVLTF. The CDR3 region has the DNA TGTGCCACCAGTGATATTAACCAGGGTAGTGGGGCCAACGTCCTGACTTTC.

The rearrangement joins TRBV20-1 to TRBJ1-2; D might be TRBD1 (5 bases). The CDR3 extends over 12 amino acids. Trimming took off 6 bases at V and 4 bases at J, with 12 bases between the two ends. Germline CDR1 and CDR2: DFQATT and SNEGSKA (reference sequence). CDR3 amino acids: CSASDTFYGYTF. The CDR3 DNA follows: TGCAGTGCCTCGGACACCTTCTATGGCTACACCTTC.

The chain joins TRBV20-1 to TRBJ2-7, with D possibly called TRBD1 or TRBD2 (5 bases each). V was pared by 0 bases and J by 1 base, with 13 bases between. This CDR3 has 15 amino acids. CDR1 is DFQATT, CDR2 SNEGSKA, per germline (reference sequence). The CDR3 sequence is CSAREPGTVSYEQYF. The CDR3, as DNA: TGCAGTGCTAGAGAACCCGGGACGGTATCCTACGAGCAGTACTTC.

The CDR3 protein is CASSQAPLGEQFF. The CDR3 bases are TGTGCCAGCAGCCAAGCCCCCTTAGGTGAGCAGTTCTTC. The chain joins TRBV7-7 to TRBJ2-1, with no clear D. Germline V gene sequence: CDR1 SSHAT, CDR2 FNYEAQ (reference sequence). Trimming left V 5 bases short and J 9 bases short, with 14 bases between. CDR3 size: 13 residues.

The chain has TRBV29-1 and TRBJ1-1; D ambiguous. The CDR3 length is 12 residues. V lost 4 bases and J 1 base, leaving 7 bases between the germline ends. Germline-derived CDR1 and CDR2 are SQVTM and ANQGSEA. CDR3 in DNA: TGCAGCGTTGCACGTGGGAACACTGAAGCTTTCTTT. Protein: CSVARGNTEAFF. Complete variable domain (other parts from reference TRBV29-1 and TRBJ1-1): SAVISQKPSRDICQRGTSLTIQCQVDSQVTMMFWYRQQPGQSLTLIATANQGSEATYESGFVIDKFPISRPNLTFSTLTVSNMSPEDSSIYLCSVARGNTEAFFGQGTRLTVV.

The gene calls are TRBV5-6 and TRBJ1-1, with D possibly TRBD1 on 6 matching bases. V gave up 5 bases and J gave up 10 bases, with 21 bases separating them. This CDR3 is built from 14 residues. Germline lookup yields CDR1 SGHDT and CDR2 YYEEEE. The CDR3 bases are TGTGCCAGCAGATCCCGATTGGGGGCCGGTGGAGCTTTCTTT. Encoded protein: CASRSRLGAGGAFF. Using reference TRBV5-6 and TRBJ1-1 for the parts outside the CDR3, the full variable domain is DAGVTQSPTHLIKTRGQQVTLRCSPKSGHDTVSWYQQALGQGPQFIFQYYEEEERQRGNFPDRFSGHQFPNYSSELNVNALLLGDSALYLCASRSRLGAGGAFFGQGTRLTVV.

The chain combines TRBV7-9 with TRBJ2-1; 8 bases fit TRBD2. Losses at the gene ends were 5 bases for V and 0 bases for J; bases not matched to a gene: 6. The CDR3 has 16 residues. CDR1 is SEHNR, CDR2 FQNEAQ, per germline (reference sequence). DNA for the CDR3: TGTGCCAGCAGCCCCCAAGCGGGGGCCTCCTACAATGAGCAGTTCTTC. Its protein product is CASSPQAGASYNEQFF.

The chain recombines TRBV20-1 with TRBJ1-5; tentative D call: TRBD1 (5 bases). CDR1 DFQATT and CDR2 SNEGSKA come from the germline V gene (reference sequence). Trimming pared 4 bases from V and 4 bases from J, leaving 8 bases between. The CDR3 covers 12 residues. The CDR3 DNA reads as TGCAGTGCTACCCGGACAAATCAGCCCCAGCATTTT. Translated, it gives CSATRTNQPQHF.

Many counts were recorded for this clonotype. One end of the junction fails to match germline, which may point to a read error. The gene calls are TRBV5-1 and TRBJ2-3; unclear D gene. CDR1 is SGHRS, CDR2 YFSETQ, per germline. This CDR3 has 12 amino acids. CDR3 DNA: TGTGCCAGCAGTTTAGTCACAGATACGCAGTATTTT. Translating gives CASSLVTDTQYF.

V is TRBV7-2 and J is TRBJ2-3; TRBD1 might be the D (5 bases). Between the trimmed V and J ends, which lost 5 bases and 9 bases, there was a span of 15 bases. This CDR3 contains 13 residues. CDR1 and CDR2 (germline): SGHTA, FQGNSA. CDR3 coding DNA: TGTGCCAGCAGCCTTAGTCAGGGCGACACGCAGTATTTT. Its protein is CASSLSQGDTQYF.

In this sample, this clonotype turned up a few times. This sequence joins TRBV5-1 and TRBJ2-7; TRBD2 agrees at 8 bases. The CDR3 sequence is 19 residues long. J was trimmed by 4 bases and V by 0 bases; bases with no gene match: 18. The germline V gene encodes CDR1 SGHRS and CDR2 YFSETQ. The CDR3 DNA sequence: TGCGCCAGCAGCTTGGGTTATCGCAAAAGAGCGGGGGCCTTATACGAGCAGTACTTC. It specifies CASSLGYRKRAGALYEQYF.

V is TRBV12-3 or TRBV12-4 and J is TRBJ2-7; D is perhaps TRBD2 (5 bases). The CDR3 is 13 amino acids. Trimming cost V 6 bases and J 5 bases, with 14 bases left between them. The CDR3 region is CASSPSNSDEQYF. For the CDR3, the DNA is TGTGCCAGCAGCCCTAGCAATTCAGACGAGCAGTACTTC.

In its sample, this clonotype was seen a few times. This chain connects TRBV6-2 or TRBV6-3 to TRBJ2-4, with D uncertain. In germline, CDR1 is MNHEY, CDR2 SVGEGT. The CDR3 totals 13 residues. V was shortened by 4 bases and J by 0 bases, with 4 bases between the two germline ends. The CDR3 reads CASSSLAKNIQYF. The CDR3 DNA is TGTGCCAGCAGTTCCCTAGCCAAAAACATTCAGTACTTC.

The J gene is TRBJ1-2, the V gene TRBV7-2, with D possibly matching TRBD1 (6 bases). This CDR3 region has 13 residues. The germline V gene encodes CDR1 SGHTA and CDR2 FQGNSA. Trimming left V 1 base short and J 7 bases short, with 10 bases between. The CDR3 loop reads CASSLVTGSGYTF. CDR3 nucleotides: TGTGCCAGCAGCTTAGTAACAGGGAGTGGCTACACCTTC.

This chain uses TRBV7-2 with TRBJ2-7; TRBD1 is a possible D gene (6 bases). The end of the DNA fits TRBJ2-5 better, so the J call may be wrong. The CDR3 has 14 residues. Germline V gives CDR1 SGHTA, CDR2 FQGNSA. CDR3 nucleotide sequence: TGTGCCAGCAGCCCAGTCACAGGGTTGGAGACCCAGTACTTC. Amino acid sequence: CASSPVTGLETQYF.

The rearrangement uses TRBV5-1 and TRBJ1-5; D unresolved. Trimming shortened V by 4 bases and J by 3 bases, and 8 bases separated the two germline ends. Germline CDR1 and CDR2: SGHRS and YFSETQ. CDR3 length: 13 residues. CDR3 in DNA: TGCGCCAGCAGCCCTAACATCAATCAGCCCCAGCATTTT. Translating it yields CASSPNINQPQHF.

The CDR3 reads CATSVKPWVGTDTQYF. The CDR3 bases are TGTGCCACCAGCGTCAAACCCTGGGTGGGCACAGATACGCAGTATTTT. The genes are TRBV15 and TRBJ2-3; no clear D. The CDR3 contains 16 residues. V shed 5 bases and J shed 1 base, with 16 bases lying between them. Germline V gives CDR1 LNHNV, CDR2 YYDKDF (reference sequence).

Concerning this clonotype: A read error is possible here, since a much larger clone lies one base away. V is TRBV12-3 or TRBV12-4 and J is TRBJ2-7, with 7 nucleotides matching TRBD1. This CDR3 region has 14 residues. The CDR3 nucleotides read TGTGCCAACAGTCCACAGGGGAACTCCTACGAGCAGTACTTC. As protein: CANSPQGNSYEQYF.

This clonotype was recorded once. An end of the junction differs from the germline gene, which may be a read error. CDR3 nucleotide sequence: TGTGCCGGCAGTTATGGGACATTCTATGGCTACACCTTC. It is translated as CAGSYGTFYGYTF. This chain links TRBV27 with TRBJ1-2; weak D call: TRBD1 (6 bases). Germline lookup yields CDR1 MNHEY and CDR2 SMNVEV (reference sequence). The CDR3 consists of 13 residues.

This chain connects TRBV12-3 or TRBV12-4 to TRBJ1-2; 7 nucleotides align to TRBD1. The CDR3 extends over 14 amino acids. Losses at the gene ends were 5 bases for V and 7 bases for J; bases not matched to a gene: 10. The CDR3 loop reads CASSRRQGLGGYTF. The CDR3 DNA is TGTGCCAGCAGTCGGAGACAGGGTCTCGGTGGCTACACCTTC.

This clonotype occurred a few times. This chain joins TRBV4-1 and TRBJ2-7, with D possibly being TRBD1 or TRBD2 (5 bases each). This CDR3 region has 14 residues. Trimming removed 1 base from V and 2 bases from J, with 9 bases in between. CDR1 is MGHRA, CDR2 YSYEKL, per germline. This CDR3 is CASSQAGRTYEQYF. CDR3 in DNA: TGCGCCAGCAGCCAAGCGGGGCGCACCTACGAGCAGTACTTC.

The J gene is TRBJ1-4, the V gene TRBV2, with 7 bases fitting TRBD1. With V trimmed by 5 bases and J by 7 bases, 4 bases remained unmatched. The germline CDR1 and CDR2 sequences are SNHLY and FYNNEI. This CDR3 is 13 amino acids long. The CDR3 sequence: CASSRDRPEKLFF. CDR3 DNA: TGTGCCAGCAGTCGGGACAGACCTGAAAAACTGTTTTTT.

This clonotype was observed a few times. This chain uses TRBV12-3 or TRBV12-4 with TRBJ2-7, with D perhaps matching TRBD1 or TRBD2 (6 bases each). Deletions cut 6 bases from V and 4 bases from J, with 13 bases between. This CDR3 contains 13 residues. CDR3 loop: CASRRGDGYEQYF. The CDR3 coding sequence is TGTGCCAGCAGAAGGGGGGACGGTTACGAGCAGTACTTC.

This clonotype has only a few counts. This chain joins TRBV7-2 and TRBJ1-5; D is undetermined. Germline CDR1 and CDR2: SGHTA and FQGNSA. The germline V and J ends were trimmed by 5 bases and 4 bases, with 9 bases remaining between them. The CDR3 spans 13 residues. The CDR3 DNA reads as TGTGCCAGCAGCCGGACCTTAAATCAGCCCCAGCATTTT. Amino acid sequence: CASSRTLNQPQHF.

The chain has TRBV12-3 or TRBV12-4 and TRBJ2-2; D perhaps matches TRBD2 (5 bases). V gave up 3 bases and J gave up 4 bases, with 9 bases separating them. There are 14 residues in the CDR3. CDR3: CASSFELATGELFF. CDR3 DNA: TGTGCCAGCAGTTTCGAGCTAGCCACCGGGGAGCTGTTTTTT.

This clonotype was seen a few times. The chain carries TRBV9 and TRBJ2-7; TRBD1 might be the D (6 bases). CDR3 length: 15 amino acids. V was clipped by 0 bases and J by 2 bases, with 12 bases between them. Germline lookup yields CDR1 SGDLS and CDR2 YYNGEE. CDR3 sequence: CASSVAGQNPYEQYF. CDR3 DNA: TGTGCCAGCAGCGTAGCAGGACAGAATCCCTACGAGCAGTACTTC.